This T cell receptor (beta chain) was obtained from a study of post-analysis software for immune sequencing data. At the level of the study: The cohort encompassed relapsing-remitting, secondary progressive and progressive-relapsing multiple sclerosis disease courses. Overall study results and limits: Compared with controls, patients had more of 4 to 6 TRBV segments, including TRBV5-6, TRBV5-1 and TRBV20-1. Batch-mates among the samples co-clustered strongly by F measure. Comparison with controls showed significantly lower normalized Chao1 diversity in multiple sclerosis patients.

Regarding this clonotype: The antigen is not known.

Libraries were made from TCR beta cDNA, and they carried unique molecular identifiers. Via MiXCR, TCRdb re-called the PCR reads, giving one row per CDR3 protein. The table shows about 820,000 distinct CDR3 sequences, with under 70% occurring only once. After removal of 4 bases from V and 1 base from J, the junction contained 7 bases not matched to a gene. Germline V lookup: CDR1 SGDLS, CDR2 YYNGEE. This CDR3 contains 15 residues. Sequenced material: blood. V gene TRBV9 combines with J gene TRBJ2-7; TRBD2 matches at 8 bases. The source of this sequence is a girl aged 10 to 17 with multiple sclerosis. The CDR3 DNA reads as TGTGCCAGCAGCCCAAGCGGGAGCTGGTCCTACGAGCAGTACTTC. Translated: CASSPSGSWSYEQYF.